This entry describes one TCR beta chain. The data are from a study of blood T cell repertoires in COVID-19. The V end lost 4 bases, the J end lost 0 bases, and 4 bases lay between the germline ends. The CDR3 extends over 13 amino acids. The germline V gene has CDR1 MDHEN and CDR2 SYDVKM. TCRdb's table, derived via immunoSEQ multiplex PCR, lists solely in-frame clones and lacks some. The repertoire holds around 240,000 clones, with approximately 83% as singletons. Sample: peripheral blood. This TCR was sampled from a woman aged 45-59 years with acute or convalescent COVID-19. The chain has TRBV28 and TRBJ1-5; D not resolved. This CDR3 is CASSSDSNQPQHF. The DNA for the CDR3 is TGTGCCAGCAGTTCAGATAGCAATCAGCCCCAGCATTTT.